These T cell receptor beta chains were read from a single sample in a study of shared clonotypes between healthy human individuals. The repertoire was sequenced with immunoSEQ multiplex PCR; TCRdb's copy has only in-frame clones and lacks some. The table lists over a million clones, 65% to 80% of them singletons. Sequencing used memory CD4+ T cells sorted from blood. Receptor source: a young man in good health. The CDR3 runs from the conserved cysteine through the conserved F or W. The order of the fields is V gene, clone size, J gene, D gene, CDR3 DNA, CDR3 protein. The D gene is left open where the match is weak. Clone size appears in some rows only: once, few, many, or a class for an expanded clone.

V gene: TRBV28
clone size: -
J gene: TRBJ2-7
D gene: -
CDR3 DNA: TGTGCCAGCAGATCCCAGGAGAGTTCTTCCTACGAGCAGTACTTC
CDR3 protein: CASRSQESSSYEQYF

V gene: TRBV5-1
clone size: -
J gene: TRBJ2-1
D gene: TRBD1
CDR3 DNA: TGCGCCAGCAGCTACGGGGACAGGGGGTTGAATGAGCAGTTCTTC
CDR3 protein: CASSYGDRGLNEQFF

V gene: TRBV29-1
clone size: -
J gene: TRBJ1-1
D gene: -
CDR3 DNA: TGCAGCGCAGGTGAAAACACTGAAGCTTTCTTT
CDR3 protein: CSAGENTEAFF

V gene: TRBV29-1
clone size: -
J gene: TRBJ2-2
D gene: -
CDR3 DNA: TGCAGCGTACGGGCCCCTTCCGGGGAGCTGTTTTTT
CDR3 protein: CSVRAPSGELFF

V gene: TRBV1
clone size: few
J gene: TRBJ1-5
D gene: -
CDR3 DNA: TGCACCCCAGGAGTGCGTCAGCCCCAGCATTTT
CDR3 protein: CTPGVRQPQHF

V gene: TRBV10-3
clone size: -
J gene: TRBJ1-2
D gene: TRBD1
CDR3 DNA: TGTGCCATCAGTGAAGAGAGGGGGCTTGGCTACACCTTC
CDR3 protein: CAISEERGLGYTF

V gene: TRBV10-1
clone size: once
J gene: TRBJ1-4
D gene: -
CDR3 DNA: TGCGCCAGCAGTGGGGACAAAGACTTTTGGGCAACTAATGAAAAACTGTTTTTT
CDR3 protein: CASSGDKDFWATNEKLFF

V gene: TRBV5-1
clone size: once
J gene: TRBJ2-1
D gene: TRBD1
CDR3 DNA: TGCGCCAGCAGCCTGGGACAGGGGGGCTGGGATGAGCAGTTCTTC
CDR3 protein: CASSLGQGGWDEQFF

V gene: TRBV11-2
clone size: -
J gene: TRBJ1-1
D gene: -
CDR3 DNA: TGTGCCAGCAGCCCCACCGGTGAGGGCCTGAACACTGAAGCTTTCTTT
CDR3 protein: CASSPTGEGLNTEAFF

V gene: TRBV6-5
clone size: few
J gene: TRBJ1-1
D gene: TRBD1
CDR3 DNA: TGTGCCAGCAGTTACTCCAGGGGGACTGAAGCTTTCTTT
CDR3 protein: CASSYSRGTEAFF

V gene: TRBV6-4
clone size: -
J gene: TRBJ2-3
D gene: -
CDR3 DNA: TGTGCCAGCAGTGACTCACTAGTTGAAGATACGCAGTATTTT
CDR3 protein: CASSDSLVEDTQYF

V gene: TRBV28
clone size: -
J gene: TRBJ2-5
D gene: -
CDR3 DNA: TGTGCCAGCAGTTTATTGGGTGCGACCCAGTACTTC
CDR3 protein: CASSLLGATQYF

V gene: TRBV10-3
clone size: once
J gene: TRBJ2-7
D gene: -
CDR3 DNA: TGTGCCATCAGTGAGTTGGGGCGGTCCCTCTCCTACGAGCAGTACTTC
CDR3 protein: CAISELGRSLSYEQYF

V gene: TRBV6-1
clone size: once
J gene: TRBJ2-5
D gene: TRBD2
CDR3 DNA: TGTGCCAGCAGTGTGGGGGAGGGGGAGACCCAGTACTTC
CDR3 protein: CASSVGEGETQYF

V gene: TRBV2
clone size: many
J gene: TRBJ1-2
D gene: -
CDR3 DNA: TGTGCCAGCAGTAATCGCGAGGACTATGGCTACACCTTC
CDR3 protein: CASSNREDYGYTF

V gene: TRBV5-1
clone size: -
J gene: TRBJ2-3
D gene: -
CDR3 DNA: TGCGCCAGCAGAATAGGGCTAGCGCGCACAGATACGCAGTATTTT
CDR3 protein: CASRIGLARTDTQYF

V gene: TRBV19
clone size: -
J gene: TRBJ1-5
D gene: -
CDR3 DNA: TGTGCCAGTAGTATAGAAGAGTCGGATCAGCCCCAGCATTTT
CDR3 protein: CASSIEESDQPQHF

V gene: TRBV7-2
clone size: -
J gene: TRBJ1-4
D gene: -
CDR3 DNA: TGTGCCAGCAGCTTAGCTGGACAGTTTCGGGAAAAACTGTTTTTT
CDR3 protein: CASSLAGQFREKLFF

V gene: TRBV29-1
clone size: many
J gene: TRBJ1-1
D gene: TRBD1
CDR3 DNA: TGCAGCGCCTTGACAGGGGGAGGGACTGAAGCTTTCTTT
CDR3 protein: CSALTGGGTEAFF

V gene: TRBV7-9
clone size: -
J gene: TRBJ2-5
D gene: TRBD1
CDR3 DNA: TGTGCCAGCAGGGGACAGGGGGCGATCGAGACTCAGTACTTC
CDR3 protein: CASRGQGAIETQYF

V gene: TRBV7-7
clone size: -
J gene: TRBJ2-2
D gene: -
CDR3 DNA: TGTGCTAGCAGATCTACAGGGTCCGGGGAGCTGTTTTTT
CDR3 protein: CASRSTGSGELFF

V gene: TRBV7-9
clone size: -
J gene: TRBJ1-5
D gene: -
CDR3 DNA: TGTGCCAGCAGCCCGGGGGGACCCAACAATCAGCCCCAGCATTTT
CDR3 protein: CASSPGGPNNQPQHF

V gene: TRBV10-3
clone size: -
J gene: TRBJ2-7
D gene: TRBD2
CDR3 DNA: TGTGCCATCAGTGAGTCGCAAGGACTAGCAGCAGTCCTAGGATACGAGCAGTACTTC
CDR3 protein: CAISESQGLAAVLGYEQYF

V gene: TRBV19
clone size: -
J gene: TRBJ2-2
D gene: -
CDR3 DNA: TGTGCCAGTAGTGAACCGGGTCCCACCGGGGAGCTGTTTTTT
CDR3 protein: CASSEPGPTGELFF

V gene: TRBV11-3
clone size: few
J gene: TRBJ2-1
D gene: TRBD2
CDR3 DNA: TGTGCCAGCAGCTCTCCTAGCGGGGGCCTGGATGAGCAGTTCTTC
CDR3 protein: CASSSPSGGLDEQFF

V gene: TRBV9
clone size: -
J gene: TRBJ2-2
D gene: TRBD2
CDR3 DNA: TGTGCCAGCAGCGTGCGGACTAGCGGGAGTACCGGGGAGCTGTTTTTT
CDR3 protein: CASSVRTSGSTGELFF

V gene: TRBV28
clone size: -
J gene: TRBJ1-2
D gene: -
CDR3 DNA: TGTGCCACCCAAAGAGGCGGGCTTAACTATGGCTACACCTTC
CDR3 protein: CATQRGGLNYGYTF

V gene: TRBV5-1
clone size: -
J gene: TRBJ2-5
D gene: -
CDR3 DNA: TGCGCCAGCAGGCAGGGGGGGCCGTACCAAGAGACCCAGTACTTC
CDR3 protein: CASRQGGPYQETQYF

V gene: TRBV5-1
clone size: -
J gene: TRBJ2-5
D gene: -
CDR3 DNA: TGCGCCAGCAGCTTAGGGCGGTTCCAAGAGACCCAGTACTTC
CDR3 protein: CASSLGRFQETQYF

V gene: TRBV19
clone size: many
J gene: TRBJ2-3
D gene: TRBD2
CDR3 DNA: TGTGCCAGTGGGACTAGCGGGACTACAGATACGCAGTATTTT
CDR3 protein: CASGTSGTTDTQYF

V gene: TRBV6-4
clone size: -
J gene: TRBJ2-5
D gene: TRBD2
CDR3 DNA: TGTGCCAGCAGTGAGCGGGAGGGGGGAGAGACCCAGTACTTC
CDR3 protein: CASSEREGGETQYF

V gene: TRBV14
clone size: -
J gene: TRBJ1-5
D gene: -
CDR3 DNA: TGTGCCAGCAGCCAACGAGGCCCCCATCAGCCCCAGCATTTT
CDR3 protein: CASSQRGPHQPQHF

V gene: TRBV6-6
clone size: -
J gene: TRBJ2-7
D gene: -
CDR3 DNA: TGTGCCAGCAGTCACGGGGCTCTCGAGCAGTACTTC
CDR3 protein: CASSHGALEQYF

V gene: TRBV7-2
clone size: few
J gene: TRBJ2-7
D gene: -
CDR3 DNA: TGTGCCAGCAGACCCGGACTGCACGAGCAGTACTTC
CDR3 protein: CASRPGLHEQYF

V gene: TRBV5-1
clone size: -
J gene: TRBJ1-1
D gene: -
CDR3 DNA: TGCGCCAGCAGCTTGGAGAGCAGGGGATTAACTGAAGCTTTCTTT
CDR3 protein: CASSLESRGLTEAFF

V gene: TRBV9
clone size: -
J gene: TRBJ2-5
D gene: TRBD2
CDR3 DNA: TGTGCCAGCAGCGCAGGGCTTAGCGGGGGCCAAGAGACCCAGTACTTC
CDR3 protein: CASSAGLSGGQETQYF

V gene: TRBV9
clone size: -
J gene: TRBJ1-2
D gene: -
CDR3 DNA: TGTGCCAGCAGCGTTGACAGCAACTATGGCTACACCTTC
CDR3 protein: CASSVDSNYGYTF

V gene: TRBV25-1
clone size: few
J gene: TRBJ2-5
D gene: TRBD2
CDR3 DNA: TGTGCCAGCAGCGCTGCTAGCGGGAGTGAGACCCAGTACTTC
CDR3 protein: CASSAASGSETQYF

V gene: TRBV11-2
clone size: -
J gene: TRBJ1-5
D gene: -
CDR3 DNA: TGTGCCAGCAGCTTAGGGCAGGGCGCGAGCCATCAGCCCCAGCATTTT
CDR3 protein: CASSLGQGASHQPQHF

V gene: TRBV5-1
clone size: -
J gene: TRBJ1-4
D gene: -
CDR3 DNA: TGCGCCAGCAGCTTGGCCCCGAGTACTAATGAAAAACTGTTTTTT
CDR3 protein: CASSLAPSTNEKLFF

V gene: TRBV27
clone size: -
J gene: TRBJ2-3
D gene: TRBD2
CDR3 DNA: TGTGCCAGCACCCTGCCTCGGCGGGGGGTAACAGATACGCAGTATTTT
CDR3 protein: CASTLPRRGVTDTQYF

V gene: TRBV4-3
clone size: -
J gene: TRBJ2-5
D gene: -
CDR3 DNA: TGCGCCAGCAGCCCTGGGGAGACCCAGTACTTC
CDR3 protein: CASSPGETQYF

V gene: TRBV10-3
clone size: -
J gene: TRBJ1-5
D gene: -
CDR3 DNA: TGTGCCATCAGAAAAGATATCTATAGCAATCAGCCCCAGCATTTT
CDR3 protein: CAIRKDIYSNQPQHF

V gene: TRBV18
clone size: -
J gene: TRBJ2-5
D gene: -
CDR3 DNA: TGTGCCAGCACGGGACCAAACCAAGAGACCCAGTACTTC
CDR3 protein: CASTGPNQETQYF

V gene: TRBV27
clone size: -
J gene: TRBJ2-4
D gene: TRBD2
CDR3 DNA: TGTGCCAGCAGCGGGGGGGTTCTCTCAGTACAGTACTTC
CDR3 protein: CASSGGVLSVQYF

V gene: TRBV5-1
clone size: -
J gene: TRBJ2-1
D gene: -
CDR3 DNA: TGCGCCAGCAGAACGGACGACTACAATGAGCAGTTCTTC
CDR3 protein: CASRTDDYNEQFF

V gene: TRBV28
clone size: -
J gene: TRBJ2-7
D gene: -
CDR3 DNA: TGTGCCAGCAGTCAGGGGGGGAGAGTCTACGAGCAGTACTTC
CDR3 protein: CASSQGGRVYEQYF

V gene: TRBV18
clone size: -
J gene: TRBJ2-5
D gene: TRBD1
CDR3 DNA: TGTGCCAGCTCACCCGGGACAGGGCGGGAGACCCAGTACTTC
CDR3 protein: CASSPGTGRETQYF